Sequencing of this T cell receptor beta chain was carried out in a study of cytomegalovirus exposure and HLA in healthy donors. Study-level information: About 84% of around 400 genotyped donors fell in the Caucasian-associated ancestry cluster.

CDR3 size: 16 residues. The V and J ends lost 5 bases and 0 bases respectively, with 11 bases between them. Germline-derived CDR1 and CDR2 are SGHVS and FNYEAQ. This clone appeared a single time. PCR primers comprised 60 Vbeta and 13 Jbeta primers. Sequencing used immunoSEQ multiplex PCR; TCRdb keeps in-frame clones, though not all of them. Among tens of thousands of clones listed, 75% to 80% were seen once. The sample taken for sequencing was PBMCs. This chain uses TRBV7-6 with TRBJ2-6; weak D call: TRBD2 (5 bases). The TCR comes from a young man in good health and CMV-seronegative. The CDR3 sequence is CASSPQEDSGANVLTF. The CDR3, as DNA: TGTGCCAGCAGCCCCCAGGAGGACTCTGGGGCCAACGTCCTGACTTTC. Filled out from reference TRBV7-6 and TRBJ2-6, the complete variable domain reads GAGVSQSPRYKVTKRGQDVALRCDPISGHVSLYWYRQALGQGPEFLTYFNYEAQQDKSGLPNDRFSAERPEGSISTLTIQRTEQRDSAMYRCASSPQEDSGANVLTFGAGSRLTVL.